A single sample gave rise to the 14 T cell receptor beta chains below, sequenced in a study of T cell changes during pregnancy in multiple sclerosis. The table came from immunoSEQ multiplex PCR; TCRdb's copy has only in-frame clones and leaves some out. The sample yields over 55,000 clones, 80% to 90% seen once. The sample was peripheral blood, taken in the first trimester of pregnancy. Receptors originate from a female donor with multiple sclerosis, enrolled in a pregnancy study.

The V gene is TRBV7-8, the J gene TRBJ1-2, with 7 nucleotides matching TRBD1. The CDR3 sequence is 16 residues long. Trimming at V came to 1 base and at J to 3 bases, leaving 8 bases not matched to a gene. From germline, CDR1 is SGHVS and CDR2 FQNEAQ. The CDR3 nucleotides read TGTGCCAGCAGCTTAGTCCGTTTAGGGGGCCACTATGGCTACACCTTC. Translating gives CASSLVRLGGHYGYTF.

The chain couples TRBV28 to TRBJ2-1, with a possible D match to TRBD2 (6 bases). The CDR3 extends over 17 amino acids. Trimming cost V 3 bases and J 10 bases, with 25 bases left between them. CDR1 and CDR2 from the germline V gene are MDHEN and SYDVKM. CDR3 coding DNA: TGTGCCAGCAGTTTCCCCCCCAGAACTAGCTTGGGTCTGGAGCAGTTCTTC. Translating it yields CASSFPPRTSLGLEQFF. The full variable domain, with the rest looked up from reference TRBV28 and TRBJ2-1, is DVKVTQSSRYLVKRTGEKVFLECVQDMDHENMFWYRQDPGLGLRLIYFSYDVKMKEKGDIPEGYSVSREKKERFSLILESASTNQTSMYLCASSFPPRTSLGLEQFFGPGTRLTVL.

The rearrangement joins TRBV18 to TRBJ2-7; weak D call: TRBD1 (5 bases). V shed 0 bases and J shed 3 bases, with 12 bases lying between them. Germline values: CDR1 KGHSH, CDR2 LQKENI. The CDR3 has 15 amino acids. The CDR3 DNA reads TGTGCCAGCTCACCACCGGGCAGGGTAGTCTACGAGCAGTACTTC. It is translated as CASSPPGRVVYEQYF.

The genes are TRBV30 and TRBJ2-7, with 7 bases identical to TRBD1. Looked up from germline, CDR1 is GTSNPN and CDR2 is SVGIG (reference sequence). Trimming removed 2 bases from V and 0 bases from J; junction bases left unmatched: 10. CDR3 size: 16 residues. This CDR3 reads CAWSPDWDSYSYEQYF. The CDR3, as DNA: TGTGCCTGGAGTCCCGATTGGGACAGCTACTCCTACGAGCAGTACTTC.

The rearrangement uses TRBV11-3 and TRBJ2-7; possibly TRBD1 for D (5 bases). The CDR3 sequence is 15 residues long. The germline V and J ends were trimmed by 5 bases and 5 bases, with 19 bases remaining between them. CDR1 and CDR2 (germline): SGHNT, YENEEA. The CDR3 sequence is CASSNRRQGRDEQYF. CDR3 coding DNA: TGTGCCAGCAGCAACAGAAGGCAGGGTCGTGACGAGCAGTACTTC.

The gene calls are TRBV21-1 and TRBJ2-5; no DNA check was done on the table's D call, TRBD1. TRBV21-1 represents a pseudogene. This CDR3 is built from 17 residues. This chain's CDR3 is CASSSRDRVGNGETQYF. CDR3 in DNA: TGTGCCAGCAGCAGCCGAGACAGGGTAGGTAACGGAGAGACCCAGTACTTC.

The chain couples TRBV18 to TRBJ2-1; D is possibly TRBD1 (6 bases). CDR1 is KGHSH and CDR2 is LQKENI in the germline V gene. CDR3 length: 15 residues. Trimming removed 3 bases from V and 8 bases from J, with 17 bases in between. This chain's CDR3 is CASSPSQGQVDEQFF. The CDR3 nucleotides read TGTGCCAGCTCACCGAGTCAGGGGCAGGTCGATGAGCAGTTCTTC.

V is TRBV29-1 and J is TRBJ1-2; TRBD1 aligns across 9 bases. This CDR3 region has 12 residues. V was clipped by 6 bases and J by 8 bases; unmatched bases: 7. The V gene's germline CDR1 is SQVTM and CDR2 ANQGSEA. The CDR3 coding sequence is TGCAGCGTAGCCGGGACAGGGTCCGGCTACACCTTC. Translating gives CSVAGTGSGYTF.

The rearrangement uses TRBV27 and TRBJ1-4, with D hard to call. Trimming removed 3 bases at V and 7 bases at J, with 15 bases between. Germline CDR1 reads MNHEY; CDR2 reads SMNVEV (reference sequence). This CDR3 is 15 amino acids long. This chain's CDR3 is CASSLFAGLGEKLFF. CDR3 DNA sequence: TGTGCCAGCAGTTTGTTCGCAGGACTCGGTGAAAAACTGTTTTTT.

For the CDR3, the DNA is TGTGCCACCAACCAAGGGAGGACCTACACAGATACGCAGTATTTT. Translation: CATNQGRTYTDTQYF. The chain uses TRBV15 and TRBJ2-3; maybe TRBD2 (6 bases). Germline V CDR1 and CDR2: LNHNV, YYDKDF (reference sequence). Deletions cut 7 bases from V and 2 bases from J, with 16 bases between. The CDR3 is 15 residues long.

This clone was recorded once. The chain uses TRBV19 and TRBJ2-3, with 9 bases that match TRBD2. CDR3 length: 15 residues. Germline V gives CDR1 LNHDA, CDR2 SQIVND (reference sequence). After removal of 5 bases from V and 1 base from J, the junction contained 4 bases not matched to a gene. As DNA, the CDR3 is TGTGCCAGTAGTCAACTAGCGGGCGGCACAGATACGCAGTATTTT. It encodes CASSQLAGGTDTQYF. Looking up the rest from reference TRBV19 and TRBJ2-3 gives the full variable domain: DGGITQSPKYLFRKEGQNVTLSCEQNLNHDAMYWYRQDPGQGLRLIYYSQIVNDFQKGDIAEGYSVSREKKESFPLTVTSAQKNPTAFYLCASSQLAGGTDTQYFGPGTRLTVL.

This clone has a count of ten or more. This chain links TRBV10-1 with TRBJ1-2; 8 bases are a match to TRBD1. J was trimmed by 2 bases and V by 8 bases; bases with no gene match: 10. The CDR3 consists of 15 residues. Germline V lookup: CDR1 WNHNN, CDR2 SYGVQD (reference sequence). The CDR3 DNA is TGCGCCAGCTCTGACTCGGACAGGGTAAACTATGGCTACACCTTC. This gives the protein CASSDSDRVNYGYTF.

The chain joins TRBV6-1 to TRBJ1-2; a weak D match, TRBD1 (6 bases). The CDR3 runs to 14 residues. Germline assignment: CDR1 MNHNS and CDR2 SASEGT. The ends were cut back, 6 bases at V and 4 bases at J, with 15 bases in the middle. The CDR3 loop reads CASSPGAEFYGYTF. The CDR3 DNA reads TGTGCCAGCAGCCCAGGGGCGGAGTTCTATGGCTACACCTTC.

The V call is TRBV30, the J call TRBJ1-3, with TRBD1 as a possible D gene (5 bases). Germline loops: CDR1 GTSNPN, CDR2 SVGIG (reference sequence). The CDR3 is made up of 14 amino acids. The germline V and J ends were trimmed by 1 base and 0 bases, with 7 bases remaining between them. The chain's CDR3 is CAWSEGLSGNTIYF. CDR3 DNA sequence: TGTGCCTGGAGTGAGGGGCTCTCTGGAAACACCATATATTTT.